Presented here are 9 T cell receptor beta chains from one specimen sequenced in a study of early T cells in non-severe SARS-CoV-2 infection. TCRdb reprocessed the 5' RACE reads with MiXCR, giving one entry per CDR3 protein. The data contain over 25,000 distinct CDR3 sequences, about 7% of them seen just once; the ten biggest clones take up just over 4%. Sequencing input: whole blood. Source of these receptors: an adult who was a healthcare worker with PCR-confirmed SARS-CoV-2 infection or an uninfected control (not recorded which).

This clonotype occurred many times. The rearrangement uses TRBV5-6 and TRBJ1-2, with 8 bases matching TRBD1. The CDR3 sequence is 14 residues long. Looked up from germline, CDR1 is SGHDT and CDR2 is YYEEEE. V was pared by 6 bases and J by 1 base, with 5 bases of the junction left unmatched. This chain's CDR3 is CASTQGALNYGYTF. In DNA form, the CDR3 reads TGTGCCAGCACCCAGGGGGCCCTTAACTATGGCTACACCTTC. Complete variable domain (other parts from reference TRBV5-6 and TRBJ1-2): DAGVTQSPTHLIKTRGQQVTLRCSPKSGHDTVSWYQQALGQGPQFIFQYYEEEERQRGNFPDRFSGHQFPNYSSELNVNALLLGDSALYLCASTQGALNYGYTFGSGTRLTVV.

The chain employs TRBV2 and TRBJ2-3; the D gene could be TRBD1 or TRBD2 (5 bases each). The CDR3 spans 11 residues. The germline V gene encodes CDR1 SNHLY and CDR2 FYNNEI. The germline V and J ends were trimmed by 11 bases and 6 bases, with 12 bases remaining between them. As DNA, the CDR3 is TGTGCCGAACGGGGCGTGGATACGCAGTATTTT. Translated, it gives CAERGVDTQYF.

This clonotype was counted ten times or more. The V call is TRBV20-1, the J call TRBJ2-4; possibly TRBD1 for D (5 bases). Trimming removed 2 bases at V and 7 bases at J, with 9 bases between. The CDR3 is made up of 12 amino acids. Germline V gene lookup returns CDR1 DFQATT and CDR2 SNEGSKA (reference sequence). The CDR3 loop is CSARQGPNIQYF. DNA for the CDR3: TGCAGTGCTAGACAGGGTCCGAACATTCAGTACTTC.

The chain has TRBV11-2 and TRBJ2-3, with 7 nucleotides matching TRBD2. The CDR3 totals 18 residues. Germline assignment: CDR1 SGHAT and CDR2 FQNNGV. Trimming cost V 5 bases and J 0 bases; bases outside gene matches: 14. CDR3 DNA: TGTGCCAGCAGCAGGCGGGAGAGGGGCCTTTATAGCACAGATACGCAGTATTTT. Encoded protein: CASSRRERGLYSTDTQYF.

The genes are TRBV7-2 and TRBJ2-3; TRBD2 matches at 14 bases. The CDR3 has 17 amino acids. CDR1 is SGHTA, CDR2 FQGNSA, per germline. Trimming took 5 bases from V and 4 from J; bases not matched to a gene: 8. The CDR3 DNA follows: TGTGCCAGCAGCGATCAGCCGGGACTAGCGGGAGCAGATACGCAGTATTTT. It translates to CASSDQPGLAGADTQYF.

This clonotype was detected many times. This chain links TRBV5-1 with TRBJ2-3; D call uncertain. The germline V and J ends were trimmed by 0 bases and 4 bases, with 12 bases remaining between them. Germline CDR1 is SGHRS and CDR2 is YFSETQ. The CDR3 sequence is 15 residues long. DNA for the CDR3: TGCGCCAGCAGCTTGGAGTTTGGCATCCCAGATACGCAGTATTTT. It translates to CASSLEFGIPDTQYF. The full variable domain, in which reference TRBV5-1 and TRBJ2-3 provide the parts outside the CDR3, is KAGVTQTPRYLIKTRGQQVTLSCSPISGHRSVSWYQQTPGQGLQFLFEYFSETQRNKGNFPGRFSGRQFSNSRSEMNVSTLELGDSALYLCASSLEFGIPDTQYFGPGTRLTVL.

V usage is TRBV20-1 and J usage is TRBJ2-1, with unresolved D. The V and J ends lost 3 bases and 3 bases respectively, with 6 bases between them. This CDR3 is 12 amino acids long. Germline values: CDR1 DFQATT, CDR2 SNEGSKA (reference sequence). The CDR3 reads CSASPYYNEQFF. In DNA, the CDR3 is TGCAGTGCTAGCCCCTACTACAATGAGCAGTTCTTC.

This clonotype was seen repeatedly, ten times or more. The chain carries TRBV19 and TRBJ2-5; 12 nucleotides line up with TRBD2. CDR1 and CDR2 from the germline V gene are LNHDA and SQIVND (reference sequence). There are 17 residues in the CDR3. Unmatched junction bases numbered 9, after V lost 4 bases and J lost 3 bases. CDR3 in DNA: TGTGCCAGTAGTACTGGCGGGTCTAGCGGGAGGGAAGAGACCCAGTACTTC. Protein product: CASSTGGSSGREETQYF.

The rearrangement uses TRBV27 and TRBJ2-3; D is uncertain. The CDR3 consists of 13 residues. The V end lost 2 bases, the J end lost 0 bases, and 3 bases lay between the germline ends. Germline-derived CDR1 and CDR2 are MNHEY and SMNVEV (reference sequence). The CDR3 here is CASSLMSTDTQYF. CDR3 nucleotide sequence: TGTGCCAGCAGTTTAATGAGCACAGATACGCAGTATTTT.